The rows below give T cell receptor beta chains drawn from one sample of a study of cytomegalovirus exposure and HLA in healthy donors. This table comes from immunoSEQ multiplex PCR, and its TCRdb copy is limited to in-frame clones, with some not included. The table has about 160,000 clones, roughly 84% seen once; the top ten hold around 6%. Material: PBMCs. The receptors originated from a man aged 45-60 years in good health and CMV-seropositive. Both conserved end residues are part of each CDR3. The D gene is left open where the match is weak. Not all rows give a size; the values are once, few, many and, for expanded clones, a class.

J gene: TRBJ1-5
clone size: NA
V gene: TRBV5-5
D gene: NA
CDR3 protein: CASSIGTNQPQHF
CDR3 DNA: TGTGCCAGCAGCATCGGGACAAATCAGCCCCAGCATTTT

J gene: TRBJ2-2
clone size: few
V gene: TRBV19
D gene: NA
CDR3 protein: CASINFLGGGELFF
CDR3 DNA: TGTGCCAGTATAAATTTTCTGGGGGGCGGGGAGCTGTTTTTT

J gene: TRBJ1-6
clone size: NA
V gene: TRBV7-9
D gene: TRBD1
CDR3 protein: CASSLGDSRHLHF
CDR3 DNA: TGTGCCAGCAGCTTAGGGGACAGCCGGCACCTCCACTTT

J gene: TRBJ1-1
clone size: NA
V gene: TRBV30
D gene: NA
CDR3 protein: CAGGEREAFF
CDR3 DNA: TGTGCCGGAGGGGAGAGAGAAGCTTTCTTT

J gene: TRBJ2-3
clone size: few
V gene: TRBV7-3
D gene: TRBD2
CDR3 protein: CASSLIPSGAGGRTDTQYF
CDR3 DNA: TGTGCCAGCAGCTTAATCCCCTCGGGAGCGGGGGGTAGGACAGATACGCAGTATTTT

J gene: TRBJ2-5
clone size: NA
V gene: TRBV6-1
D gene: TRBD2
CDR3 protein: CASSDAGGRSETQYF
CDR3 DNA: TGTGCCAGCAGTGACGCGGGGGGGCGGTCAGAGACCCAGTACTTC

J gene: TRBJ2-2
clone size: NA
V gene: TRBV7-2
D gene: TRBD2
CDR3 protein: CASSQSGLAATTGELFF
CDR3 DNA: TGTGCCAGCAGCCAATCCGGACTAGCGGCAACCACCGGGGAGCTGTTTTTT

J gene: TRBJ2-5
clone size: once
V gene: TRBV11-2
D gene: NA
CDR3 protein: CASSPGTLGETQYF
CDR3 DNA: TGTGCCAGCAGCCCAGGGACATTGGGGGAGACCCAGTACTTC

J gene: TRBJ1-1
clone size: NA
V gene: TRBV5-1
D gene: TRBD1
CDR3 protein: CASSLVGAGGLMNTEAFF
CDR3 DNA: TGCGCCAGCAGCTTGGTCGGGGCAGGGGGCCTCATGAACACTGAAGCTTTCTTT

J gene: TRBJ1-3
clone size: NA
V gene: TRBV25-1
D gene: TRBD1
CDR3 protein: CASSEWGRTGVGNTIYF
CDR3 DNA: TGTGCCAGCAGTGAATGGGGAAGGACAGGGGTAGGAAACACCATATATTTT

J gene: TRBJ2-7
clone size: NA
V gene: TRBV11-3
D gene: NA
CDR3 protein: CASSLNFRGEQYF
CDR3 DNA: TGTGCCAGCAGCTTGAACTTCAGGGGCGAGCAGTACTTC

J gene: TRBJ2-2
clone size: NA
V gene: TRBV7-2
D gene: NA
CDR3 protein: CASSFRGTGELFF
CDR3 DNA: TGTGCCAGCAGCTTTAGGGGTACCGGGGAGCTGTTTTTT

J gene: TRBJ1-5
clone size: once
V gene: TRBV6-1
D gene: NA
CDR3 protein: CASMVQGNQPQHF
CDR3 DNA: TGTGCCAGCATGGTGCAGGGCAATCAGCCCCAGCATTTT

J gene: TRBJ1-1
clone size: NA
V gene: TRBV5-6
D gene: TRBD1
CDR3 protein: CASKETGRDTEAFF
CDR3 DNA: TGTGCCAGCAAGGAGACAGGGCGAGACACTGAAGCTTTCTTT

J gene: TRBJ2-5
clone size: NA
V gene: TRBV11-2
D gene: TRBD2
CDR3 protein: CASSPGASGAQETQYF
CDR3 DNA: TGTGCCAGCAGCCCGGGAGCTAGCGGGGCTCAAGAGACCCAGTACTTC

J gene: TRBJ2-3
clone size: NA
V gene: TRBV7-9
D gene: TRBD2
CDR3 protein: CASSLGLAGGDTQYF
CDR3 DNA: TGTGCCAGCAGCTTAGGGCTAGCGGGAGGAGATACGCAGTATTTT

J gene: TRBJ2-2
clone size: NA
V gene: TRBV30
D gene: NA
CDR3 protein: CAQGYGPANTGELFF
CDR3 DNA: TGTGCCCAGGGGTACGGGCCCGCGAACACCGGGGAGCTGTTTTTT

J gene: TRBJ1-4
clone size: NA
V gene: TRBV18
D gene: NA
CDR3 protein: CASSPRQATNEKLFF
CDR3 DNA: TGTGCCAGCTCACCACGGCAGGCAACTAATGAAAAACTGTTTTTT

J gene: TRBJ2-1
clone size: NA
V gene: TRBV6-5
D gene: TRBD2
CDR3 protein: CASSPGGTSSFEQFF
CDR3 DNA: TGTGCCAGCAGTCCGGGGGGGACCTCCTCCTTTGAGCAGTTCTTC